This T cell receptor (beta chain) was retrieved from a study of T cell changes during pregnancy in multiple sclerosis. Clones were sequenced by immunoSEQ multiplex PCR, and TCRdb holds only the in-frame ones, with some missing. The repertoire holds roughly 40,000 clones, with more than 85% as singletons. The trim removed 6 bases at V and 0 bases at J, leaving 3 bases unmatched. CDR1 and CDR2 from the germline V gene are LNHDA and SQIVND (reference sequence). The CDR3 is 15 amino acids. Sequencing was performed on CD8+ T cells from peripheral blood mononuclear cells, taken in the first trimester of pregnancy. The origin of this receptor is a female donor with multiple sclerosis, enrolled in a pregnancy study. This rearrangement joins TRBV19 to TRBJ2-1; 9 bases fit TRBD2. Here the CDR3 DNA reads TGTGCCAGTAGCCCAGCGGGGGGCTCCTACAATGAGCAGTTCTTC. Protein product: CASSPAGGSYNEQFF.